A selection of T cell receptor beta chains follows, all from one sample in a study of blood T cell repertoires in COVID-19. The protocol was immunoSEQ multiplex PCR, while the TCRdb copy is restricted to in-frame clones and leaves out a portion. The sample consists of approximately 130,000 clones, 75% to 90% of them appearing once. Input material: peripheral blood. These TCRs come from a human donor in a cohort sampled during active COVID-19. The CDR3 runs from the conserved cysteine through the conserved F or W. Fields, in order: CDR3 DNA, CDR3 protein, clone size, D gene, V gene, J gene. A D gene is named only where the DNA matches it firmly. Clone size, where shown, is once, few, many, or a class for clones that have expanded.

TGTGCCAGCAGCTTGGACAGCACTAGGCACGAGCAGTTCTTC	CASSLDSTRHEQFF	.	.	TRBV5-4	TRBJ2-1
TGTGCCACCAGTGATCCCGGACAGAAGTTGGGAAACACCATATATTTT	CATSDPGQKLGNTIYF	.	.	TRBV24-1	TRBJ1-3
TGTGCCTGGGTCAGGACAGGGGGCTTCCCCGTTTATGGCTACACCTTC	CAWVRTGGFPVYGYTF	.	TRBD1	TRBV30	TRBJ1-2
TGTGCCAGCAGCCCCGGTCATGGGACAGGAGGGCCTGAAGCTTTCTTT	CASSPGHGTGGPEAFF	once	TRBD1	TRBV11-3	TRBJ1-1
TGTGCCAGCAGCGCTCGACAGGGAGGCACAGATACGCAGTATTTT	CASSARQGGTDTQYF	.	TRBD1	TRBV9	TRBJ2-3
TGTGCCAGCAGCGACAGCCCCACAATAAGTGTGCAGTTCTTC	CASSDSPTISVQFF	.	.	TRBV27	TRBJ2-1
TGTGCCAGCAGTCAGGGACTAGAGGGCAATGAGCAGTTCTTC	CASSQGLEGNEQFF	.	TRBD2	TRBV6-2/TRBV6-3	TRBJ2-1
TGCGCCAGCAGCTTGGACGGGATGGGGGGCTACACCTTC	CASSLDGMGGYTF	.	.	TRBV5-1	TRBJ1-2
TGTGCCAGCAGCTTGGGACTAGCCGAGGAGACCCAGTACTTC	CASSLGLAEETQYF	.	TRBD2	TRBV13	TRBJ2-5
TGTGCCAGCAGCCAGGGGGACAGTGCGAACAATGAGCAGTTCTTC	CASSQGDSANNEQFF	.	TRBD1	TRBV3-1/TRBV3-2	TRBJ2-1
TGTGCCAGCAGCTCCACCCGGACTAGCGGGAAATTGGGGTACAATGAGCAGTTCTTC	CASSSTRTSGKLGYNEQFF	.	TRBD2	TRBV7-2	TRBJ2-1